This TCR beta chain was sequenced for a study of blood T cells in healthy people across ages. Whole-study context: Every two T cells gave about one barcoded beta molecule via template switching. Overall study findings and caveats: Underestimates were what the diversity estimates from one million T cells were considered to be.

The germline V gene encodes CDR1 MNHEY and CDR2 SVGEGT. V lost 2 bases and J 2 bases, leaving 13 bases between the germline ends. The CDR3 extends over 16 amino acids. A second PCR of roughly 6 to 12 cycles used a sample-barcoded 5' primer and a J-beta primer mix. MiXCR, applied by TCRdb to the 5' RACE reads, yields one record per CDR3 protein. The sample records 1,500,000 or so distinct CDR3 sequences, roughly 43% being singletons. In regard to this clonotype: Its antigen remains unknown.

Per sample, a minimum of 7 million PBMCs were isolated. Every sample gave at least 6 micrograms of total RNA when it was extracted. V usage is TRBV6-2 or TRBV6-3 and J usage is TRBJ2-1; TRBD1 or TRBD2 may be the D gene (5 bases each). This sequence was found in a woman under 30 in good health. Material for sequencing was blood. The CDR3 DNA is TGTGCCAGCAGTTACGGGACGACGGGTGCCTACAATGAGCAGTTCTTC. It specifies CASSYGTTGAYNEQFF.